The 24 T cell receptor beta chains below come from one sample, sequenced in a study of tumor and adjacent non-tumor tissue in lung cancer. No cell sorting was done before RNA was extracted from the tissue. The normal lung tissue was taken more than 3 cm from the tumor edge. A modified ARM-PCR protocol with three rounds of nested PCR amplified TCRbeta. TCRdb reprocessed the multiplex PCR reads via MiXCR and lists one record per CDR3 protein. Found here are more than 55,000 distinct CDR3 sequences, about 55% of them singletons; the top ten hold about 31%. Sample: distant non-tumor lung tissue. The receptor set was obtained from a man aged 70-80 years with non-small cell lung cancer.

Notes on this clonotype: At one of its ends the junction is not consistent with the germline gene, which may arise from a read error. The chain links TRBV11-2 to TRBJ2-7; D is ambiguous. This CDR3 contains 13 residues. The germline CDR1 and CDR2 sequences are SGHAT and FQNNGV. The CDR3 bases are TGTGCCAGCTCCCTCACAGTAAGAAACGAGGAGTACTTC. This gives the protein CASSLTVRNEEYF.

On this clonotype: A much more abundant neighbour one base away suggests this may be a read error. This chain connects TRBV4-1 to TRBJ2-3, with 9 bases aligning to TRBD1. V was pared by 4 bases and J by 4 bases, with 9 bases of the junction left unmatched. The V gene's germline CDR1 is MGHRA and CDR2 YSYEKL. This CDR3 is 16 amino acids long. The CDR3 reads CASSLPDRGRSDTQYF. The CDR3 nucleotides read TGCGCCAGCAGCCTCCCGGACAGGGGCCGCTCAGATACGCAGTATTTT.

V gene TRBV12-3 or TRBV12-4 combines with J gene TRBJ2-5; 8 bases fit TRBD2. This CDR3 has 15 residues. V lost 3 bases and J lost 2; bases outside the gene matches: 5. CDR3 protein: CASSFRLAQQETQYF. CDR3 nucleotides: TGTGCCAGCAGTTTTCGACTAGCGCAGCAAGAGACCCAGTACTTC.

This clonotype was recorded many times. The CDR3 protein is CASSPLSWAGGSTDTQYF. The CDR3, as DNA: TGTGCCAGCAGTCCCCTAAGTTGGGCAGGGGGTTCCACAGATACGCAGTATTTT. The chain couples TRBV6-2 or TRBV6-3 to TRBJ2-3; 7 bases agree with TRBD1. Per germline, CDR1 MNHEY and CDR2 SVGEGT. The CDR3 length is 18 residues. V gave up 5 bases and J gave up 2 bases; unmatched junction bases: 16.

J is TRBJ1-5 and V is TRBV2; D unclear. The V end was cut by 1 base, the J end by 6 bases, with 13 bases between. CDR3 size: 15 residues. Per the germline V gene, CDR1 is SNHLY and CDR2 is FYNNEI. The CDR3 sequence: CASSEETGPIQPQHF. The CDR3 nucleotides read TGTGCCAGCAGTGAAGAGACGGGTCCAATTCAGCCCCAGCATTTT.

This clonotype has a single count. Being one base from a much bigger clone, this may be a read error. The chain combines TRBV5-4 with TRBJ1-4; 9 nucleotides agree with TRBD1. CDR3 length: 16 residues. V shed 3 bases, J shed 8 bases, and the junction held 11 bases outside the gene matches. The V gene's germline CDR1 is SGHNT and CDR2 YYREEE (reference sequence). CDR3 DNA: TGTGCCAGCAGCTCTTCCGTGGGACAGGGCGACGAAAAACTGTTTTTT. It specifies CASSSSVGQGDEKLFF.

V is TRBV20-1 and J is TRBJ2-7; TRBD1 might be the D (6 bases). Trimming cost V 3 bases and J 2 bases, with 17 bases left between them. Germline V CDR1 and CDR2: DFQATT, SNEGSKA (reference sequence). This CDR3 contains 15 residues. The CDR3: CSASHAGAIPYEQYF. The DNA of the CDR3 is TGCAGTGCTAGTCATGCAGGGGCAATCCCCTACGAGCAGTACTTC.

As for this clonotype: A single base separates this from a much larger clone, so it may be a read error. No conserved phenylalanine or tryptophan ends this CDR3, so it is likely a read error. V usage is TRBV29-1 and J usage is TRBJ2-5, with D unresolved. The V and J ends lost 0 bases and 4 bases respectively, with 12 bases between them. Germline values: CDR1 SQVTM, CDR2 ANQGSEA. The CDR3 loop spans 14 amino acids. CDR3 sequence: CSVEDLADGETQYL. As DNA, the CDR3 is TGCAGCGTTGAAGATCTGGCGGATGGAGAGACCCAGTACTTG.

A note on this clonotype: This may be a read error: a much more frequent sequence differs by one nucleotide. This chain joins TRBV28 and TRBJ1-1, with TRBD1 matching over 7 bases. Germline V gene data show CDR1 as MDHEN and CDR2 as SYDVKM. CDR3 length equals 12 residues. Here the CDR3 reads CASSYRGTEALF. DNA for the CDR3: TGTGCCAGCTCATACAGGGGCACTGAAGCTCTCTTT.

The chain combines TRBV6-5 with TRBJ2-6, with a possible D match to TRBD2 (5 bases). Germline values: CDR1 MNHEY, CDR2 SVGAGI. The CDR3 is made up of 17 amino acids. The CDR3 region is CVRSSIYRGIRANVLTF. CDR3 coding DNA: TGTGTCCGCAGTTCCATATATCGAGGGATTAGGGCCAACGTCCTGACTTTC.

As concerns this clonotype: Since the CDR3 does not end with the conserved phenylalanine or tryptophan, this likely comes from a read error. The CDR3 sequence is CASGRGSYEQYL. The DNA of the CDR3 is TGTGCCAGCGGTAGGGGTAGCTACGAGCAGTACTTA. The chain employs TRBV19 and TRBJ2-7; D is perhaps TRBD1 (5 bases). V lost 9 bases and J lost 3, with 12 bases in between. Germline V lookup: CDR1 LNHDA, CDR2 SQIVND (reference sequence). This CDR3 comprises 12 residues.

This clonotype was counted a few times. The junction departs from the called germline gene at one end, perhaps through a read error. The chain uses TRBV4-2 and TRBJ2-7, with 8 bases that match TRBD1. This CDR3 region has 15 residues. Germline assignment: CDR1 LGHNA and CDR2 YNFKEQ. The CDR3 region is CANSQRQGSSYEQYF. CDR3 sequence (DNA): TGTGCCAACAGCCAAAGACAGGGGAGTTCGTACGAGCAGTACTTC.

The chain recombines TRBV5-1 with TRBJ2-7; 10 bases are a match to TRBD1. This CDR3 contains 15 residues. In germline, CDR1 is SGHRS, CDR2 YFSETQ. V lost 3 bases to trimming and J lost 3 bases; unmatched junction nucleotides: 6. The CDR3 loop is CASSSRQGACYEQYF. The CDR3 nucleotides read TGCGCCAGCAGCTCCCGACAGGGGGCATGCTACGAGCAGTACTTC.

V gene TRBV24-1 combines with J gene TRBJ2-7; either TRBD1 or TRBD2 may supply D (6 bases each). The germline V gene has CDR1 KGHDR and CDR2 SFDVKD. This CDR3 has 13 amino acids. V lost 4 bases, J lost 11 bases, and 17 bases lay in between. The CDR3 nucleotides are TGTGCCACCAGTGACGGGGGCTTGGTTAGGGAGTACTTC. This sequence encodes CATSDGGLVREYF.

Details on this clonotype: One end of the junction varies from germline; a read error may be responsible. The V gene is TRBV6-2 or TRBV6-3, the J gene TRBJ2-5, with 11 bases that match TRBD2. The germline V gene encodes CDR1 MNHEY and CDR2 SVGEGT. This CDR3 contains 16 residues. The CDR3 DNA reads TGTGTCAGCAGTTCAGGACTAGCGGGCTCGGGGGAGACCCAGTACTTC. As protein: CVSSSGLAGSGETQYF.

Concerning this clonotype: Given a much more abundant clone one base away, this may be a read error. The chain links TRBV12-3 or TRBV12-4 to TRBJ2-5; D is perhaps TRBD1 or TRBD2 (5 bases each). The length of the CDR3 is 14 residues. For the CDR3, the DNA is TGTGCCTGCAGTTTTAGGGACCTGAGAGAGACCCAGTACTTC. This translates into CACSFRDLRETQYF.

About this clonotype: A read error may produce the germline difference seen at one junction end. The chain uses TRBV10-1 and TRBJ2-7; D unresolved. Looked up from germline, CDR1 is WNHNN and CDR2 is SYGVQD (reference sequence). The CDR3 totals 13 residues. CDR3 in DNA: TGCGTCAGCAGTGAGTCAGGATCCTACGAGCAGTACTTC. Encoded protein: CVSSESGSYEQYF.

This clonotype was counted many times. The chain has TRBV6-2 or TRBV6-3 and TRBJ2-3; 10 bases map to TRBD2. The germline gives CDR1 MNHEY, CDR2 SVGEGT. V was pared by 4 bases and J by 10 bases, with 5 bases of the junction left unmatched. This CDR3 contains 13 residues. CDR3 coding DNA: TGTGCCAGCAGTTCACTAGCGGGAACAGCGCAGTATTTT. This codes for CASSSLAGTAQYF.

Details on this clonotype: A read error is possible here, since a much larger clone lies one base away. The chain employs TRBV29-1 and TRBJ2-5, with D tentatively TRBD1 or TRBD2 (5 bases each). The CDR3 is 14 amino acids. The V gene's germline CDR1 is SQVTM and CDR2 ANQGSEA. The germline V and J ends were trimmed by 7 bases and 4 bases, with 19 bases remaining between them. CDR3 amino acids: CSAGRRGVGETQYF. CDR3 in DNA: TGCAGCGCCGGGCGGAGAGGGGTGGGAGAGACCCAGTACTTC. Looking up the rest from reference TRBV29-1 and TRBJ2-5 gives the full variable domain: SAVISQKPSRDICQRGTSLTIQCQVDSQVTMMFWYRQQPGQSLTLIATANQGSEATYESGFVIDKFPISRPNLTFSTLTVSNMSPEDSSIYLCSAGRRGVGETQYFGPGTRLLVL.

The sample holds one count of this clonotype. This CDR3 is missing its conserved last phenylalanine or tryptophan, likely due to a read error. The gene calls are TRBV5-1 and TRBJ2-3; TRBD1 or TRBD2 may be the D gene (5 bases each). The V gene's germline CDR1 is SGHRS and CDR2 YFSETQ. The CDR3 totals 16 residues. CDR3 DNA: TGCGCCAGCAGATTGGCGGTGGGGGTACTAACAGATACGCAGTATTTA. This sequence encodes CASRLAVGVLTDTQYL.

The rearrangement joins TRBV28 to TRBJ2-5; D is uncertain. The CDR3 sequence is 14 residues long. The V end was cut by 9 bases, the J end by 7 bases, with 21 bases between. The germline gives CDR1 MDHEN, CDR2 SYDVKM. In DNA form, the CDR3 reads TGTGCCAGTAGCCACGTAAACCAAAGAGGGACCCAGTACTTC. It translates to CASSHVNQRGTQYF.

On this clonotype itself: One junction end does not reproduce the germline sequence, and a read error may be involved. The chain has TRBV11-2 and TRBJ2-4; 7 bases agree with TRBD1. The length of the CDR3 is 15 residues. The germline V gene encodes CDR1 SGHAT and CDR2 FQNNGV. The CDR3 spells CTSSPEGAAKNIQYF. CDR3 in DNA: TGTACCAGCAGCCCCGAGGGGGCGGCCAAAAACATACAGTACTTC.

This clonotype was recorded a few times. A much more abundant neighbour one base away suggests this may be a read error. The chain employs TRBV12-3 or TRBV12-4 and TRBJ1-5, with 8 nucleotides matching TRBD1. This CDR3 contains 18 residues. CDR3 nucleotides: TGTGCCAGCAGTTTAGCGGGACAGGACCCACCTTACGGGGAGCCCCAGCGTTTT. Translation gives CASSLAGQDPPYGEPQRF.

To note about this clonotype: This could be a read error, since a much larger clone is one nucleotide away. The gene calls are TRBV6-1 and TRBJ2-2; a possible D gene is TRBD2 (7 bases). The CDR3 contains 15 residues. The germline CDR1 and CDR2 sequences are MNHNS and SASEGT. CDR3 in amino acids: CTSGMGHLNTGELFF. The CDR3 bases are TGTACCAGCGGGATGGGACACTTGAACACCGGGGAGCTGTTTTTT.